This T cell receptor beta chain was obtained from a study of T cell repertoires in cytomegalovirus infection. For the study at large: Recently identified HLA-C-restricted CMV epitopes were among the peptides used. Whole-study results and caveats: Identification of carriers of CMV plus the relevant HLA was performed using cumulative public TCR beta family frequency. Ex vivo responses were dominated by HLA-C-restricted CMV-specific TCR beta clonotypes.

TCRdb re-analysed the reads in MiXCR, keeping a single row per CDR3 protein. The sample lists approximately 73,000 distinct CDR3 sequences, 35% to 50% seen once, with approximately 95% in the top ten. With respect to this clonotype: Its antigen is as yet unknown.

The germline V gene encodes CDR1 SGHNT and CDR2 YYREEE (reference sequence). V was pared by 4 bases and J by 0 bases, with 14 bases between. The length of the CDR3 is 16 residues. The sequence was obtained from a human donor in good health (CMV status not recorded). Some clones in this sample may be carry-over from other donors' samples. This rearrangement joins TRBV5-4 to TRBJ2-1, with D possibly matching TRBD2 (6 bases). Sequencing was performed on CD8+ T cells from cultured PBMCs, taken from culture after CMV antigen stimulation. Written as DNA, the CDR3 is TGTGCCAGCAGCCCCCCGGCGGGGAGCTCCTACAATGAGCAGTTCTTC. It is translated as CASSPPAGSSYNEQFF.